This TCR beta chain was sequenced in a study of blood T cell repertoires in COVID-19. Study in general: The samples span acute and convalescent COVID-19 from the United States, Italy and Spain. PBMCs, B-cell-depleted T cells, or T cells provided the cDNA or gDNA that made up the material.

TCRdb's copy holds only in-frame clones and misses some; the assay was immunoSEQ multiplex PCR. This table holds a few hundred thousand clones, 65% to 90% found once. The sequence derives from a human donor in a cohort sampled during active COVID-19. Sequencing was carried out using peripheral blood.

CDR3 bases: TGTGCCAGCAGCTTAATTGGGGGCCCACAGGGCTCGAACACTGAAGCTTTCTTT. Residues: CASSLIGGPQGSNTEAFF. The chain couples TRBV7-3 to TRBJ1-1, with D maybe TRBD1 (6 bases). Trimming stripped 1 base from V and 1 base from J, with 19 bases between. Germline assignment: CDR1 SGHTA and CDR2 FQGTGA. This CDR3 spans 18 amino acids. Looking up the rest from reference TRBV7-3 and TRBJ1-1 gives the full variable domain: GAGVSQTPSNKVTEKGKYVELRCDPISGHTALYWYRQSLGQGPEFLIYFQGTGAADDSGLPNDRFFAVRPEGSVSTLKIQRTERGDSAVYLCASSLIGGPQGSNTEAFFGQGTRLTVV.